This passage covers 18 T cell receptor beta chains from one sample sequenced in a study of a mutant IDH1 vaccine in newly diagnosed glioma. This sample's time point: week 47, end of study. The content of each vaccine dose was 300 ug of mutant IDH1 20-mer peptide, and topical imiquimod accompanied it. Generated by immunoSEQ multiplex PCR, the TCRdb table keeps only in-frame clones and is missing some. The table lists under 45,000 clones, less than 85% of them singletons. These receptors have no identified antigens. Sequenced here: PBMCs, sampled from a glioma patient whose treatment included an IDH1 peptide vaccine. All receptors derive from a man younger than 30 with glioma. Some clones in this sample may be carry-over from other donors' samples.

The CDR3 reads CATRTGGRYEQYF. CDR3 coding DNA: TGTGCCACAAGGACAGGGGGTCGGTACGAGCAGTACTTC. The chain is built from TRBV6-5 and TRBJ2-7, with 10 positions matching TRBD1. The V and J ends lost 10 bases and 4 bases, in that order; junction bases with no gene match: 7. Germline lookup yields CDR1 MNHEY and CDR2 SVGAGI. The CDR3 runs to 13 residues.

This chain connects TRBV5-1 to TRBJ2-3; D is perhaps TRBD2 (6 bases). The germline CDR1 and CDR2 sequences are SGHRS and YFSETQ. The CDR3 totals 18 residues. V dropped 0 bases and J dropped 1 base, with 18 bases sitting between them. CDR3 DNA: TGCGCCAGCAGCTTGGCCCTCCCCGGCCGCGGGGGCACAGATACGCAGTATTTT. Its protein is CASSLALPGRGGTDTQYF.

V and J are TRBV29-1 and TRBJ1-1; TRBD1 might be the D (5 bases). CDR1 is SQVTM, CDR2 ANQGSEA, per germline. The CDR3 spans 13 residues. The V end was cut by 4 bases, the J end by 0 bases, with 9 bases between. The CDR3 sequence is CSVGGLLNTEAFF. The CDR3 nucleotides are TGCAGCGTTGGGGGCCTTTTGAACACTGAAGCTTTCTTT.

J is TRBJ2-1 and V is TRBV5-4, with D unclear. CDR1 and CDR2 from the germline V gene are SGHNT and YYREEE (reference sequence). Between the trimmed V and J ends, which lost 2 bases and 4 bases, there was a span of 10 bases. The CDR3 consists of 14 residues. The CDR3 sequence: CASSLGSEYNEQFF. Here the CDR3 DNA reads TGTGCCAGCAGCTTAGGTTCAGAGTACAATGAGCAGTTCTTC.

The chain has TRBV18 and TRBJ1-2, with D possibly matching TRBD1 (6 bases). Germline V gene lookup returns CDR1 KGHSH and CDR2 LQKENI. Trimming removed 3 bases at V and 4 bases at J, with 15 bases between. The CDR3 runs to 15 residues. In DNA, the CDR3 is TGTGCCAGCTCACCGGTCCGACAGGACCCCTATGGCTACACCTTC. Amino acid sequence: CASSPVRQDPYGYTF.

V and J are TRBV28 and TRBJ2-5; unclear D gene. From germline, CDR1 is MDHEN and CDR2 SYDVKM. V lost 1 base, J lost 5 bases, and 8 bases lay in between. CDR3 size: 13 residues. The CDR3 reads CASSLFPQETQYF. CDR3 DNA: TGTGCCAGCAGTTTATTTCCACAGGAGACCCAGTACTTC.

The rearrangement uses TRBV2 and TRBJ1-2; D remains ambiguous. The CDR3 contains 13 residues. The V and J ends lost 4 bases and 0 bases respectively, with 6 bases between them. Per the germline V gene, CDR1 is SNHLY and CDR2 is FYNNEI. The CDR3 spells CASSALSNYGYTF. DNA for the CDR3: TGTGCCAGCAGTGCCTTATCTAACTATGGCTACACCTTC.

This chain joins TRBV7-9 and TRBJ2-1, with D possibly matching TRBD2 (5 bases). The germline V gene encodes CDR1 SEHNR and CDR2 FQNEAQ (reference sequence). Trimming left V 5 bases short and J 2 bases short, with 10 bases between. There are 14 residues in the CDR3. The CDR3 region is CASSTMTTYNEQFF. The CDR3 bases are TGTGCCAGCAGCACTATGACTACCTACAATGAGCAGTTCTTC.

The count of this clone is one. This chain connects TRBV6-6 to TRBJ2-7; D might be TRBD2 (7 bases). Germline-derived CDR1 and CDR2 are MNHNY and SVGAGI (reference sequence). Trimming took 7 bases from V and 9 from J, leaving 16 bases between them. This CDR3 region has 12 residues. The DNA for the CDR3 is TGTGCCAGCAATGGGGGGGCGCTAAGGCAGTACTTC. Translation: CASNGGALRQYF.

The chain links TRBV5-1 to TRBJ2-7; no clear D gene. Germline CDR1 and CDR2: SGHRS and YFSETQ. The CDR3 contains 13 residues. V shed 8 bases and J shed 2 bases, with 14 bases lying between them. The CDR3 is CASGFSRTYEQYF. The CDR3 nucleotides are TGCGCCAGTGGCTTCTCCCGGACCTACGAGCAGTACTTC.

The V and J genes are TRBV13 and TRBJ1-3, with D unresolved. CDR1 is PRHDT and CDR2 is FYEKMQ in the germline V gene (reference sequence). The CDR3 has 15 residues. V dropped 6 bases and J dropped 1 base, with 13 bases sitting between them. The CDR3 here is CASSDAGKSGNTIYF. For the CDR3, the DNA is TGTGCCAGCAGTGATGCCGGGAAGTCTGGAAACACCATATATTTT.

The chain uses TRBV7-9 and TRBJ1-1; D perhaps matches TRBD1 (6 bases). CDR3 size: 16 residues. Trimming shortened V by 1 base and J by 1 base, and 13 bases separated the two germline ends. The V gene's germline CDR1 is SEHNR and CDR2 FQNEAQ (reference sequence). The CDR3 DNA reads TGTGCCAGCAGCTTAGTGGGGACAACTGGGAACACTGAAGCTTTCTTT. Amino acids: CASSLVGTTGNTEAFF.

CDR3 region: CASSSRQGTREKLFF. CDR3 sequence (DNA): TGTGCCAGCAGTTCCCGACAGGGGACTCGTGAAAAACTGTTTTTT. The V and J genes are TRBV28 and TRBJ1-4; 8 bases fit TRBD1. Germline CDR1 and CDR2: MDHEN and SYDVKM. This CDR3 has 15 amino acids. The J segment lost 7 bases and the V segment lost 4 bases, leaving 8 bases of the junction unmatched.

V usage is TRBV5-6 and J usage is TRBJ2-2, with no clear D. V gave up 3 bases and J gave up 1 base, with 10 bases separating them. Germline-derived CDR1 and CDR2 are SGHDT and YYEEEE. The length of the CDR3 is 15 residues. DNA for the CDR3: TGTGCCAGCAGCTCCCCTGGGGAGAACACCGGGGAGCTGTTTTTT. This gives the protein CASSSPGENTGELFF.

V is TRBV4-1 and J is TRBJ2-3, with 13 nucleotides matching TRBD2. This CDR3 has 16 residues. Germline CDR1 reads MGHRA; CDR2 reads YSYEKL. J was trimmed by 3 bases and V by 5 bases; bases with no gene match: 5. CDR3 bases: TGCGCCAGCAGCTCACGGACTAGCGGGAGAACAGATACGCAGTATTTT. Translation gives CASSSRTSGRTDTQYF.

V usage is TRBV5-1 and J usage is TRBJ2-7, with D hard to call. The CDR3 extends over 11 amino acids. Germline CDR1 is SGHRS and CDR2 is YFSETQ. Trimming cost V 5 bases and J 3 bases, with 6 bases left between them. The CDR3 protein is CASSTHYEQYF. The CDR3 DNA is TGCGCCAGCAGTACCCACTACGAGCAGTACTTC. The full variable domain, rest sourced from reference TRBV5-1 and TRBJ2-7, is KAGVTQTPRYLIKTRGQQVTLSCSPISGHRSVSWYQQTPGQGLQFLFEYFSETQRNKGNFPGRFSGRQFSNSRSEMNVSTLELGDSALYLCASSTHYEQYFGPGTRLTVT.

The rearrangement links TRBV28 to TRBJ2-1; no clear D. Germline assignment: CDR1 MDHEN and CDR2 SYDVKM. CDR3 length: 15 residues. Trimming left V 6 bases short and J 5 bases short, with 17 bases between. The CDR3 here is CASSLPDATHNEQFF. CDR3 DNA: TGTGCCAGCAGCTTACCCGACGCAACTCACAATGAGCAGTTCTTC.

As DNA, the CDR3 is TGCAGCGCCCGACTGATGGGCATTTACGAGCAGTACTTC. Translating it yields CSARLMGIYEQYF. V usage is TRBV29-1 and J usage is TRBJ2-7, with unresolved D. CDR3 length: 13 amino acids. Germline CDR1 and CDR2: SQVTM and ANQGSEA. V lost 7 bases and J lost 4, with 17 bases in between.